Below are 22 T cell receptor beta chains sequenced from a single sample in a study of T cells expressing NK-cell markers. For each CDR3 protein, TCRdb gives one entry from its re-call of the 5' RACE reads, without DNA. The sample table includes approximately 550,000 distinct CDR3 sequences. The sequenced sample consisted of blood T cells: a sorted CD56 or NKG2C T cell subset, CD4+ or CD8+ T cells, or bulk PBMC T cells (not recorded which). All receptors derive from a man between 18 and 29 years old in good health.

The V and J genes are TRBV18 and TRBJ2-1; the TRBD2 assignment by TCRdb is unverifiable without DNA. The CDR3 has 18 amino acids. CDR1 and CDR2 (germline): KGHSH, LQKENI. The CDR3 spells CASSLVGIAGRVYNEQFF.

The chain links TRBV24-1 to TRBJ2-3; TCRdb's assignment of TRBD1 cannot be checked, as there is no DNA. The V gene's germline CDR1 is KGHDR and CDR2 SFDVKD. CDR3 length equals 14 residues. The CDR3 protein is CATSETTGVDTQYF.

The rearrangement joins TRBV20-1 to TRBJ1-5; lacking DNA, the TRBD1 call made by TCRdb goes unchecked. Looked up from germline, CDR1 is DFQATT and CDR2 is SNEGSKA (reference sequence). The CDR3 is 14 amino acids. Here the CDR3 reads CSARDRTSNQPQHF.

The rearrangement joins TRBV12-3 or TRBV12-4 to TRBJ2-1; the D gene TCRdb calls, TRBD1, cannot be checked with no DNA. This CDR3 contains 17 residues. CDR3 in amino acids: CASSYWLAPESGNEQFF.

This chain's CDR3 is CASGPGAGGGGELFF. This chain connects TRBV12-5 to TRBJ2-2; TCRdb reports TRBD2, a call that lacks DNA to check it against. In germline, CDR1 is LGHNT, CDR2 FRNRAP. CDR3 size: 15 residues. Looking up the rest from reference TRBV12-5 and TRBJ2-2 gives the full variable domain: DARVTQTPRHKVTEMGQEVTMRCQPILGHNTVFWYRQTMMQGLELLAYFRNRAPLDDSGMPKDRFSAEMPDATLATLKIQPSEPRDSAVYFCASGPGAGGGGELFFGEGSRLTVL.

The rearrangement joins TRBV4-3 to TRBJ2-7; TCRdb designates TRBD2, a call that cannot be tested without DNA. The V gene's germline CDR1 is LGHNA and CDR2 YSLEER. This CDR3 has 14 amino acids. CDR3 residues: CASSQDLPAGEQYF.

The chain recombines TRBV21-1 with TRBJ2-6. TRBV21-1 has pseudogene status. The length of the CDR3 is 16 residues. CDR3 sequence reads: CASSKVEDSGANVLTF.

The chain is built from TRBV30 and TRBJ2-3; TCRdb reports TRBD1, a call that lacks DNA to check it against. Germline values: CDR1 GTSNPN, CDR2 SVGIG (reference sequence). CDR3 length: 14 amino acids. The CDR3 sequence is CAWSVLTGRDTQYF.

The chain combines TRBV29-1 with TRBJ2-5; the TCRdb D gene call, TRBD2, has no DNA to confirm it. Germline V lookup: CDR1 SQVTM, CDR2 ANQGSEA. This CDR3 spans 14 amino acids. CDR3 region: CSVTGGGGQETQYF.

The V gene is TRBV5-1, the J gene TRBJ1-4; TCRdb picks TRBD1, but there is no DNA to check that call. The CDR3 sequence is 15 residues long. Germline CDR1 is SGHRS and CDR2 is YFSETQ. The CDR3 loop reads CASSLGGTMTEKLFF.

CDR3 loop: CASSYQDRVVDTQYF. V and J are TRBV6-2 or TRBV6-3 and TRBJ2-3; TCRdb lists TRBD1, though no DNA is available to test this call. There are 15 residues in the CDR3. CDR1 is MNHEY and CDR2 is SVGEGT in the germline V gene.

The rearrangement joins TRBV9 to TRBJ2-3; TCRdb's D call of TRBD1 is untestable without DNA. There are 16 residues in the CDR3. Germline V gives CDR1 SGDLS, CDR2 YYNGEE. This CDR3 is CASSVRQGASADTQYF.

V and J are TRBV5-5 and TRBJ1-1; no DNA is available, so the TRBD1 call from TCRdb remains unchecked. The CDR3 sequence is 16 residues long. In germline, CDR1 is SGHKS, CDR2 YYEKEE (reference sequence). Here the CDR3 reads CASSLGPGGGNTEAFF.

This chain links TRBV20-1 with TRBJ2-5; TCRdb returns TRBD2, unconfirmable since there is no DNA. Germline CDR1 is DFQATT and CDR2 is SNEGSKA (reference sequence). The CDR3 spans 12 residues. This CDR3 is CSASSLAGLKYF.

J is TRBJ2-5 and V is TRBV20-1; TCRdb gives TRBD2 as the D gene, but with no DNA this cannot be confirmed. Germline CDR1 DFQATT, CDR2 SNEGSKA (reference sequence). The CDR3 length is 15 residues. The CDR3 spells CSASYSGSGAETQYF.

The V and J genes are TRBV5-1 and TRBJ2-2; TCRdb's assignment of TRBD2 cannot be checked, as there is no DNA. The CDR3 is 19 amino acids. CDR1 is SGHRS and CDR2 is YFSETQ in the germline V gene. CDR3 residues: CASSWDEGTIVANTGELFF.

This chain joins TRBV2 and TRBJ2-2; TCRdb picks TRBD1, but there is no DNA to check that call. The CDR3 loop spans 14 amino acids. Looked up from germline, CDR1 is SNHLY and CDR2 is FYNNEI. CDR3: CASSWDRVSGELFF.

The CDR3 here is CASSVAGGWANEQFF. The genes are TRBV9 and TRBJ2-1; no DNA is available, so the TRBD2 call from TCRdb remains unchecked. The germline V gene has CDR1 SGDLS and CDR2 YYNGEE. This CDR3 has 15 amino acids.

V gene TRBV20-1 combines with J gene TRBJ1-5. The CDR3 is made up of 14 amino acids. Germline loops: CDR1 DFQATT, CDR2 SNEGSKA (reference sequence). This chain's CDR3 is CSARDAGSNQPQHF.

The CDR3: CSARGGAQKDNEQFF. The genes are TRBV20-1 and TRBJ2-1; TCRdb indicates TRBD1, and absent DNA this call remains unverified. The CDR3 spans 15 residues. The germline CDR1 and CDR2 sequences are DFQATT and SNEGSKA (reference sequence).

The V gene is TRBV5-1, the J gene TRBJ2-3. There are 13 residues in the CDR3. CDR1 and CDR2 (germline): SGHRS, YFSETQ. CDR3 region: CASSAGRTDTQYF.

The chain couples TRBV11-2 to TRBJ1-1; absent DNA, TCRdb's TRBD1 call cannot be checked. This CDR3 is built from 13 residues. Germline CDR1 is SGHAT and CDR2 is FQNNGV. The CDR3 region is CASSLGQGAEAFF.